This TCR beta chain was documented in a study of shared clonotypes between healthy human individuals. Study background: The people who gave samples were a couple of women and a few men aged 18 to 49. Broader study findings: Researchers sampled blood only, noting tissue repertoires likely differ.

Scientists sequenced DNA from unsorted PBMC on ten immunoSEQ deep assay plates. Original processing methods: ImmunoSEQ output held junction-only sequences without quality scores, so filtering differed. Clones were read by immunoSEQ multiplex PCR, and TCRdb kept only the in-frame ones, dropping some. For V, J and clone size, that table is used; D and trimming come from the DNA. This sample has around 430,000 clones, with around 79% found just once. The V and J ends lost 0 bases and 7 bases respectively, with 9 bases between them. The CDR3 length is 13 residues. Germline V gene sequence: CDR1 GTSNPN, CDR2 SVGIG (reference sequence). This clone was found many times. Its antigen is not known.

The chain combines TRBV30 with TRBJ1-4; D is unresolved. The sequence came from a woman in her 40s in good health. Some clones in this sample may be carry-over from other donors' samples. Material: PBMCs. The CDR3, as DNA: TGTGCCTGGAGTGTACCGCGGGGTGAAAAACTGTTTTTT. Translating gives CAWSVPRGEKLFF.